This T cell receptor beta chain was captured by sequencing in a study of blood T cell repertoires in COVID-19. Here immunoSEQ multiplex PCR was the method, and the copy in TCRdb shows in-frame clones only, minus some. The sample lists roughly 74,000 clones; about 88% were seen once. Trimming at V came to 4 bases and at J to 7 bases, leaving 11 bases not matched to a gene. The CDR3 has 16 residues. Germline lookup yields CDR1 SGHTA and CDR2 FQGNSA. This receptor was taken from a man between 65 and 85 years old with active or convalescent COVID-19. This chain links TRBV7-2 with TRBJ2-1; 9 bases align to TRBD2. Material: peripheral blood. CDR3 protein: CASSSAGTSLKNEQFF. The CDR3 DNA reads TGTGCCAGCAGCTCGGCCGGGACTAGCCTTAAGAATGAGCAGTTCTTC.